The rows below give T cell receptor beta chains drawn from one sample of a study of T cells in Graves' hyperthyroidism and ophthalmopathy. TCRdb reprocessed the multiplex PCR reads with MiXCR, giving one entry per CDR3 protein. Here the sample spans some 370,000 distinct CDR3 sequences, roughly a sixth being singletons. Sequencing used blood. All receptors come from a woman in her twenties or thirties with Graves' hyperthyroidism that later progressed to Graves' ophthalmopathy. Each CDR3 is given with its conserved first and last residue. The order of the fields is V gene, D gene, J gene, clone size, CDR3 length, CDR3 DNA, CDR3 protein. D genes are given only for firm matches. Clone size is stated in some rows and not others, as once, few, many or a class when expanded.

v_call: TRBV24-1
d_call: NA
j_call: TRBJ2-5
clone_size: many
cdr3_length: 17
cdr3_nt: TGTGCCACCAGTGACAGAAGAGAGTCGGCCCTAGGGGAGACCCAGTACTTC
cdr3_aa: CATSDRRESALGETQYF

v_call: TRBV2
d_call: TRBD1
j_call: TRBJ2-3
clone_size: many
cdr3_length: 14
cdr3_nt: TGTGCCAGCCGGGACAGGGTTGTGGCAGATACGCAGTATTTT
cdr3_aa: CASRDRVVADTQYF

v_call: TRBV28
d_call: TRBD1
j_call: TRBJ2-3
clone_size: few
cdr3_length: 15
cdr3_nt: TGTGCCAGCAGTTTAACAGGGGGTAGCACAGATACGCAGTATTTT
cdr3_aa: CASSLTGGSTDTQYF

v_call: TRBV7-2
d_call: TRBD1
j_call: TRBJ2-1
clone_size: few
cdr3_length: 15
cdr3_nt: TGTGCCAGCAGCCGACGACAGGGGGACTACAATGAGCAGTTCTTC
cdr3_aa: CASSRRQGDYNEQFF

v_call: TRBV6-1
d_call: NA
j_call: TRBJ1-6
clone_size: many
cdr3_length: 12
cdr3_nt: TGTGCCAGCAGTGCCGCAGGGACCTCCCTCCACTTT
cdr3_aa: CASSAAGTSLHF

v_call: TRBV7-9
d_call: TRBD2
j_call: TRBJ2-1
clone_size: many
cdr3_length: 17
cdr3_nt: TGTGCCAGCAGCTCCAGACGGCGGGAGGGCCCCTACAATGAGCAGTTCTTC
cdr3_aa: CASSSRRREGPYNEQFF

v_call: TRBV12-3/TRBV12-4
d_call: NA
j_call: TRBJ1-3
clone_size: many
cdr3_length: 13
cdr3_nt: TGTGCCAGCACCTTATACTCTGGAAACACCATATATTTT
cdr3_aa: CASTLYSGNTIYF

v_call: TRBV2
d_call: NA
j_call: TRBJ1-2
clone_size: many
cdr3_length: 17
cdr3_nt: TGTGCCAGCAGGGGACAAATGGGCCCCCTCGGTAACTATGGCTACACCTTC
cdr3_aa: CASRGQMGPLGNYGYTF

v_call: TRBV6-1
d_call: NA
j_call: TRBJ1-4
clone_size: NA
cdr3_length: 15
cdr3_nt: TGTGCCAGCAGCCGATCACCGGGGAGGTATGAAAAACTGTTTTTT
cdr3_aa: CASSRSPGRYEKLFF

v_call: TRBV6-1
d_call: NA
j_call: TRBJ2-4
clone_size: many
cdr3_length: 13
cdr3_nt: TGTGCCAGCAGTGTAGTAGCCAAAAACATTCAGTACTTC
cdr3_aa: CASSVVAKNIQYF

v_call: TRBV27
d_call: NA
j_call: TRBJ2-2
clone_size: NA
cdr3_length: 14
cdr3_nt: TGTGCCAGCAGTTTATCAGGGCCCGGCGGGGAGCTGTTTTTT
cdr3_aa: CASSLSGPGGELFF

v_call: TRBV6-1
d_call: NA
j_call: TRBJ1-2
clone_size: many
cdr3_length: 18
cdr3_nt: TGTGCCAGCAGCGCCTGGGACGGAATAACCTCCACTAACTATGGCTACACCTTC
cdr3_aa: CASSAWDGITSTNYGYTF

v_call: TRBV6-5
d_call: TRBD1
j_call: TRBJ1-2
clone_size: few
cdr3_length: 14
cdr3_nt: TGTGCCAGCAGTTACCTCTTACAGGGGTATGGCTACACCTTC
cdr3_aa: CASSYLLQGYGYTF

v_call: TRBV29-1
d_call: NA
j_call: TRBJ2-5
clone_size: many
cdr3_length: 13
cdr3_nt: TGCAGCGCCCGGGAAGGGGGAAGAGAGACCCAGTACTTC
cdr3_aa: CSAREGGRETQYF

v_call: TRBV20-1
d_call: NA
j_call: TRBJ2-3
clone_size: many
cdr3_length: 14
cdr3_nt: TGCAGTGCTAGAGAAGATACAGGGACAGATACGCAGTATTTT
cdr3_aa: CSAREDTGTDTQYF

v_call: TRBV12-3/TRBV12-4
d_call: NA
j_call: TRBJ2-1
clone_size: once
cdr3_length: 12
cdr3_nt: TGTGCCAGCAGCCAGGGGACTTTAATACAGTTCTTC
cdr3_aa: CASSQGTLIQFF

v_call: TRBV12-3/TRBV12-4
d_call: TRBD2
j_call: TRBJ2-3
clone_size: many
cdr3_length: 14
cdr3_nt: TGTGCCAGCAGTTTTTTAGCGGGGGGCGATACGCAGTATTTT
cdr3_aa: CASSFLAGGDTQYF

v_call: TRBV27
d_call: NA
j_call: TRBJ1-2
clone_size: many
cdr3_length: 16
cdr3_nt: TGTGCCAGCAGTCCCTCCGCAGGAGCGTGGGTCTATGGCTACACCTTC
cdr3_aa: CASSPSAGAWVYGYTF

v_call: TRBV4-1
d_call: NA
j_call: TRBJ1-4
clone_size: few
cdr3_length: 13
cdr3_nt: TGCGCCAGCAGCCAAGTCCGAACAGAAAAACTGTTTTTT
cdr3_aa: CASSQVRTEKLFF

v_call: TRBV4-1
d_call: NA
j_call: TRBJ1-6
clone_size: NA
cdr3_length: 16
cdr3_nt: TGCGCCAGCAGCCAAGCACCGAGCTCCTATAATTCACCCCTCCACTTT
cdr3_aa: CASSQAPSSYNSPLHF

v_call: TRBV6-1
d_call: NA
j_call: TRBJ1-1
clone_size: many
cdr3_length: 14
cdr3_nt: TGTGCCAGCAGTGACATGGACCTCAACACTGAAGCTTTCTTT
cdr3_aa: CASSDMDLNTEAFF

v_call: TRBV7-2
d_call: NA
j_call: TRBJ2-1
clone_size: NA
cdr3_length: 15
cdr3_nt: TGTGCCAGCAGCTTCTCCTCCAGGAACAACAATGAGCAGTTCTTC
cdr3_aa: CASSFSSRNNNEQFF

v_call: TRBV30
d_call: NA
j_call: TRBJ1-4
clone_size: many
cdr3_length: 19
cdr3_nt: TGTGCCTGGAGTGATGGGGACGGCCGATACCGGGCTACTGTTGAAAAACTGTTTTTT
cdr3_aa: CAWSDGDGRYRATVEKLFF

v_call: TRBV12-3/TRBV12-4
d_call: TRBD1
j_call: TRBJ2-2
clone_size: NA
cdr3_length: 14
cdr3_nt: TGTGCCAGCAGTCCACAACAGGGGACGGGGGAGCTGTTTTTT
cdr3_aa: CASSPQQGTGELFF

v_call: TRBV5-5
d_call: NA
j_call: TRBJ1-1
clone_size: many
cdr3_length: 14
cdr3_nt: TGTGCCAGCAGCTTCAGGAGTGAGAACACTGAAGCTTTCTTT
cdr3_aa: CASSFRSENTEAFF

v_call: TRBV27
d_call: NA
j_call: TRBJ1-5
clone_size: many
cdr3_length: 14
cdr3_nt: TGTGCCAGCAGATCAGGGTATAGCAATCAGCCCCAGCATTTT
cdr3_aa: CASRSGYSNQPQHF

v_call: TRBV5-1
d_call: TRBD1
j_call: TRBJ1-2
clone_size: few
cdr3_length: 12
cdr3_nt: TGCGCCAGCCAAGACAGGGCCTATGGCTACACCTTC
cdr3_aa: CASQDRAYGYTF

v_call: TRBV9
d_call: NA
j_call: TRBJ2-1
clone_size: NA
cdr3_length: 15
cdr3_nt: TGTGCCAGCAGCCCCCGGGTGAAGGCACTCAATGAGCAGTTCTTC
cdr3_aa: CASSPRVKALNEQFF

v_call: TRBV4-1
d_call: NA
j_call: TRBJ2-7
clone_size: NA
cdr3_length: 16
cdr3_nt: TGCGCCAGCAGCCAAGCGCTGAACAGAGGGCAGATGGGGCAGTACTTC
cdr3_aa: CASSQALNRGQMGQYF